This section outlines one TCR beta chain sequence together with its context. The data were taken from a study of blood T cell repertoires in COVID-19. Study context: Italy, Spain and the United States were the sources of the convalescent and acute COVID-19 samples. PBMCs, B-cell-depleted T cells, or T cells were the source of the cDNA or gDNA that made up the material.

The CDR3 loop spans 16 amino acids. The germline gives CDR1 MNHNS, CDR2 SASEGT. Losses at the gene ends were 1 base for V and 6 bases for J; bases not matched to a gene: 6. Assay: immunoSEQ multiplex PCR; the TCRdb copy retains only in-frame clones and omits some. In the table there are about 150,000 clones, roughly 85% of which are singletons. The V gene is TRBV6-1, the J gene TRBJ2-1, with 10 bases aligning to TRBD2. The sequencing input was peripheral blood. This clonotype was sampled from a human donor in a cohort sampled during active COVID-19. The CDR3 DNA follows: TGTGCCAGCAGTGAAGTAGCTAGCGGGAGACTCAATGAGCAGTTCTTC. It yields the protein CASSEVASGRLNEQFF.